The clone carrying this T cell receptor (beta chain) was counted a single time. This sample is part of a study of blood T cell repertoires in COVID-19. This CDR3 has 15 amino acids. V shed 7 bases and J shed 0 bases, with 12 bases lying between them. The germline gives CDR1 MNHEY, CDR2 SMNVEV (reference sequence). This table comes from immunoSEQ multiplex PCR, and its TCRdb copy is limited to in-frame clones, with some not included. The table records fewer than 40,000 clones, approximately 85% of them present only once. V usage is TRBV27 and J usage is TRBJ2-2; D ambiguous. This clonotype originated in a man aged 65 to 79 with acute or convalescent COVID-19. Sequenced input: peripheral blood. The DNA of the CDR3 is TGTGCCAGCACGGCCTGGGCTACGAACACCGGGGAGCTGTTTTTT. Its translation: CASTAWATNTGELFF.